Below, 19 T cell receptor beta chains from the same sample are listed, as sequenced in a study of shared clonotypes between healthy human individuals. Produced via immunoSEQ multiplex PCR; TCRdb's table is partial and in-frame only. This sample has approximately 2.4 million clones, with approximately 94% found just once. Sequencing was carried out using naive CD4+ T cells sorted from blood. The subset is: CD45RA+ positively selected. The receptors stem from a man aged 18 to 29 in good health.

The V and J genes are TRBV5-6 and TRBJ2-7, with D hard to call. Between the trimmed V and J ends, which lost 3 bases and 3 bases, there was a span of 4 bases. CDR3 length equals 11 residues. Germline lookup yields CDR1 SGHDT and CDR2 YYEEEE. The CDR3 region has the DNA TGTGCCAGCAGCTCGCGCTACGAGCAGTACTTC. This sequence encodes CASSSRYEQYF.

The rearrangement links TRBV5-6 to TRBJ2-7, with D perhaps given as TRBD1 or TRBD2 (5 bases each). Germline V gives CDR1 SGHDT, CDR2 YYEEEE. The CDR3 totals 15 residues. Trimming left V 4 bases short and J 4 bases short, with 18 bases between. DNA of the CDR3: TGTGCCAGCAGCCTACACGGGGCAGTTGAATACGAGCAGTACTTC. Residues: CASSLHGAVEYEQYF.

The J gene is TRBJ1-6, the V gene TRBV5-1; D remains ambiguous. There are 14 residues in the CDR3. Germline CDR1 is SGHRS and CDR2 is YFSETQ. V lost 1 base and J 4 bases, leaving 6 bases between the germline ends. In DNA, the CDR3 is TGCGCCAGCAGCTTGACGGTTTATAATTCACCCCTCCACTTT. Protein sequence: CASSLTVYNSPLHF.

Here the CDR3 DNA reads TGCGCCAGCAGCCAAGATCCCGGAGTTAATGAAAAACTGTTTTTT. Translating it yields CASSQDPGVNEKLFF. The chain carries TRBV4-1 and TRBJ1-4; the D is unclear. This CDR3 is built from 15 residues. CDR1 and CDR2 from the germline V gene are MGHRA and YSYEKL. The V end was cut by 0 bases, the J end by 4 bases, with 9 bases between.

The chain is built from TRBV27 and TRBJ1-5, with TRBD1 identical over 9 bases. Germline V CDR1 and CDR2: MNHEY, SMNVEV (reference sequence). The length of the CDR3 is 17 residues. With V trimmed by 5 bases and J by 2 bases, 10 bases remained unmatched. CDR3 nucleotides: TGTGCCAGCAGTCCCGGGACAGGGTTATCGGGCAATCAGCCCCAGCATTTT. Residues: CASSPGTGLSGNQPQHF.

The chain employs TRBV6-1 and TRBJ1-2; no clear D. The CDR3 is 13 residues long. V gave up 0 bases and J gave up 4 bases, with 6 bases separating them. Germline lookup yields CDR1 MNHNS and CDR2 SASEGT. CDR3 DNA: TGTGCCAGCAGTGAAGCAAGGGCCTATGGCTACACCTTC. This translates into CASSEARAYGYTF.

The CDR3 region has the DNA TGTGCCAGCAGTGCCGAAGACAGGGGGGGAAGTGAGACCCAGTACTTC. It yields the protein CASSAEDRGGSETQYF. The chain links TRBV2 to TRBJ2-5, with 9 bases aligning to TRBD1. V trimming: 4 bases; J trimming: 5 bases; junction bases outside the gene matches: 11. In germline, CDR1 is SNHLY, CDR2 FYNNEI. This CDR3 comprises 16 residues.

CDR3 sequence: CASSRDRGGIGELFF. The CDR3 region has the DNA TGTGCCAGCAGCCGCGACAGGGGTGGAATCGGGGAGCTGTTTTTT. V usage is TRBV6-5 and J usage is TRBJ2-2; the match to TRBD1 covers 8 bases. Per germline, CDR1 MNHEY and CDR2 SVGAGI. Unmatched junction bases numbered 10, after V lost 6 bases and J lost 7 bases. The CDR3 spans 15 residues.

The count of this clone is one. The V call is TRBV30, the J call TRBJ1-2, with a weak D call TRBD1 (5 bases). The CDR3 sequence is 14 residues long. CDR1 and CDR2 from the germline V gene are GTSNPN and SVGIG (reference sequence). V shed 2 bases and J shed 7 bases, with 17 bases lying between them. DNA for the CDR3: TGTGCCTGGAGTAAATATGGGACGGATTCTGGCTACACCTTC. This translates into CAWSKYGTDSGYTF.

This rearrangement joins TRBV15 to TRBJ2-7, with 10 bases identical to TRBD2. Germline CDR1 and CDR2: LNHNV and YYDKDF (reference sequence). CDR3 length equals 15 residues. The junction had 11 bases not matched to a gene; V was cut back by 0 bases and J by 12 bases. Here the CDR3 DNA reads TGTGCCACCAGCAGAGATGGTCTAGCGGGGGAGGGGAGGTACTTC. Protein: CATSRDGLAGEGRYF.

On this clone itself: This sample includes further DNA sequences coding for the same CDR3. The chain combines TRBV18 with TRBJ1-1; TRBD1 might be the D (5 bases). V was cut by 3 bases and J by 8 bases, with 10 bases left in between. The CDR3 spans 12 residues. Germline V gene lookup returns CDR1 KGHSH and CDR2 LQKENI. The CDR3 bases are TGTGCCAGCTCACCCTCCCGGACAGAAGCTTTCTTT. Amino acids: CASSPSRTEAFF. The full variable domain, completed using reference TRBV18 and TRBJ1-1, is NAGVMQNPRHLVRRRGQEARLRCSPMKGHSHVYWYRQLPEEGLKFMVYLQKENIIDESGMPKERFSAEFPKEGPSILRIQQVVRGDSAAYFCASSPSRTEAFFGQGTRLTVV.

The chain employs TRBV5-4 and TRBJ1-1, with D perhaps TRBD1 (5 bases). Trimming cost V 4 bases and J 8 bases, with 21 bases left between them. This CDR3 spans 15 amino acids. CDR1 SGHNT and CDR2 YYREEE come from the germline V gene (reference sequence). The CDR3 sequence is CASSSEAIRQTEAFF. The DNA for the CDR3 is TGTGCCAGCAGCAGTGAGGCCATCCGACAGACGGAAGCTTTCTTT.

The CDR3 loop is CAWSLSGGSEQYF. The CDR3 region has the DNA TGTGCCTGGAGTCTTAGCGGGGGGAGCGAGCAGTACTTC. This sequence joins TRBV30 and TRBJ2-7; TRBD2 agrees at 10 bases. Germline V gene sequence: CDR1 GTSNPN, CDR2 SVGIG (reference sequence). This CDR3 spans 13 amino acids. Trimming cost V 2 bases and J 6 bases; bases outside gene matches: 4.

The chain links TRBV28 to TRBJ2-5; possibly TRBD2 for D (6 bases). The CDR3 runs 13 residues. V lost 8 bases, J lost 7 bases, and 17 bases lay in between. CDR1 is MDHEN and CDR2 is SYDVKM in the germline V gene. CDR3 amino acids: CASRYSGDRTQYF. CDR3 nucleotides: TGTGCCAGCCGTTATTCGGGGGATAGGACCCAGTACTTC.

The chain combines TRBV7-2 with TRBJ2-1; the D call may be TRBD1 or TRBD2 (6 bases each). From germline, CDR1 is SGHTA and CDR2 FQGNSA. The CDR3 runs to 17 residues. V dropped 5 bases and J dropped 1 base, with 18 bases sitting between them. CDR3: CASSARRGNGSYNEQFF. In DNA, the CDR3 is TGTGCCAGCAGCGCCCGGAGGGGGAATGGGTCCTACAATGAGCAGTTCTTC.

The CDR3 coding sequence is TGTGCCAGCAGCATTAATGAAAAACTGTTTTTT. Translated: CASSINEKLFF. V and J are TRBV2 and TRBJ1-4; no reliable D call. Germline CDR1 and CDR2: SNHLY and FYNNEI. V was clipped by 6 bases and J by 4 bases, with 3 bases between them. This CDR3 contains 11 residues.

The chain uses TRBV2 and TRBJ1-2; D unresolved. The CDR3 spans 14 residues. The germline V and J ends were trimmed by 2 bases and 8 bases, with 15 bases remaining between them. Per germline, CDR1 SNHLY and CDR2 FYNNEI. In DNA form, the CDR3 reads TGTGCCAGCAGTGAAAACCAAGACCCGGCGGGCTACACCTTC. Protein product: CASSENQDPAGYTF. Full variable domain (rest looked up from reference TRBV2 and TRBJ1-2): EPEVTQTPSHQVTQMGQEVILRCVPISNHLYFYWYRQILGQKVEFLVSFYNNEISEKSEIFDDQFSVERPDGSNFTLKIRSTKLEDSAMYFCASSENQDPAGYTFGSGTRLTVV.

V gene TRBV6-1 combines with J gene TRBJ1-3; D not certain. V gave up 3 bases and J gave up 2 bases, with 11 bases separating them. Germline V CDR1 and CDR2: MNHNS, SASEGT. The CDR3 contains 15 residues. As DNA, the CDR3 is TGTGCCAGCAGTGATCCCGGTAGGACTGGAAACACCATATATTTT. The encoded protein is CASSDPGRTGNTIYF.

V and J are TRBV5-1 and TRBJ2-2; D uncertain. V lost 2 bases and J 6 bases, leaving 14 bases between the germline ends. CDR3 length: 15 residues. CDR1 and CDR2 (germline): SGHRS, YFSETQ. Written as DNA, the CDR3 is TGCGCCAGCAGCTTTGGCCGAACGACACCCGGGGAGCTGTTTTTT. Protein product: CASSFGRTTPGELFF.